The 32 T cell receptor beta chains given below trace back to one sample, sequenced in a study of shared clonotypes between healthy human individuals. In the naive CD8 group, cells lacked CD45RO and were positively selected for CCR7, so terminally differentiated effector memory CD45RA+ cells were left out. Here immunoSEQ multiplex PCR was the method, and the copy in TCRdb shows in-frame clones only, minus some. The table has about 2 million clones, roughly 95% seen once. Sequenced input: naive CD8+ T cells sorted from blood. These receptors all come from a young man in good health.

This clone was recorded only once. V and J are TRBV15 and TRBJ1-4, with 7 bases fitting TRBD1. The CDR3 covers 18 residues. Losses at the gene ends were 0 bases for V and 6 bases for J; bases not matched to a gene: 13. The germline gives CDR1 LNHNV, CDR2 YYDKDF (reference sequence). The chain's CDR3 is CATSRDLPGGGFDEKLFF. In DNA, the CDR3 is TGTGCCACCAGCAGAGACCTTCCGGGAGGGGGCTTCGATGAAAAACTGTTTTTT.

The gene calls are TRBV30 and TRBJ1-3, with 8 bases fitting TRBD1. The CDR3 extends over 13 amino acids. Germline V CDR1 and CDR2: GTSNPN, SVGIG (reference sequence). Germline trimming cut 7 bases from V and 2 bases from J; bases unmatched to any gene: 4. The CDR3 sequence is CAYDRGTGNTIYF. DNA for the CDR3: TGTGCCTACGACAGGGGTACTGGAAACACCATATATTTT. Combining the CDR3 with reference TRBV30 and TRBJ1-3 gives the whole variable domain SQTIHQWPATLVQPVGSPLSLECTVEGTSNPNLYWYRQAAGRGLQLLFYSVGIGQISSEVPQNLSASRPQDRQFILSSKKLLLSDSGFYLCAYDRGTGNTIYFGEGSWLTVV.

This sequence joins TRBV10-2 and TRBJ1-2; D is undetermined. CDR3 length equals 14 residues. Per the germline V gene, CDR1 is WSHSY and CDR2 is SAAADI. Trimming removed 7 bases at V and 5 bases at J, with 17 bases between. CDR3 coding DNA: TGCGCCAGCACCCCGATGTTGGAAGTTTATGGCTACACCTTC. Its translation: CASTPMLEVYGYTF.

The CDR3 sequence is CASSPSATPSGNTIYF. The CDR3 bases are TGTGCCAGTAGTCCCTCCGCGACGCCCTCTGGAAACACCATATATTTT. The chain uses TRBV19 and TRBJ1-3; D gene uncertain. The CDR3 has 16 residues. Germline V gene sequence: CDR1 LNHDA, CDR2 SQIVND (reference sequence). The V and J ends lost 5 bases and 0 bases respectively, with 14 bases between them. Variable domain in full (rest from reference TRBV19 and TRBJ1-3): DGGITQSPKYLFRKEGQNVTLSCEQNLNHDAMYWYRQDPGQGLRLIYYSQIVNDFQKGDIAEGYSVSREKKESFPLTVTSAQKNPTAFYLCASSPSATPSGNTIYFGEGSWLTVV.

This chain joins TRBV2 and TRBJ2-7, with D possibly TRBD1 on 5 matching bases. V was shortened by 1 base and J by 6 bases, with 13 bases between the two germline ends. The germline V gene has CDR1 SNHLY and CDR2 FYNNEI. The CDR3 loop spans 14 amino acids. DNA for the CDR3: TGTGCCAGCAGTGAAGGGCAGGGTTACAGCGAGCAGTACTTC. Its translation: CASSEGQGYSEQYF.

The rearrangement joins TRBV13 to TRBJ2-5; D might be TRBD1 (6 bases). Trimming removed 0 bases from V and 4 bases from J, with 18 bases in between. Germline assignment: CDR1 PRHDT and CDR2 FYEKMQ (reference sequence). The CDR3 contains 17 residues. The CDR3 protein is CASSLGLRQGFGETQYF. As DNA, the CDR3 is TGTGCCAGCAGCTTAGGCCTCAGGCAGGGGTTTGGAGAGACCCAGTACTTC.

The chain links TRBV28 to TRBJ1-5; D gene unclear. The germline V gene has CDR1 MDHEN and CDR2 SYDVKM. The CDR3 covers 14 residues. V was trimmed by 3 bases and J by 3 bases, leaving 9 bases between them. CDR3 sequence reads: CASSFREPNQPQHF. The CDR3 DNA reads as TGTGCCAGCAGTTTTAGAGAACCCAATCAGCCCCAGCATTTT.

V gene TRBV5-4 combines with J gene TRBJ2-2, with D maybe TRBD2 (6 bases). V was shortened by 2 bases and J by 4 bases, with 12 bases between the two germline ends. The CDR3 sequence is 15 residues long. CDR1 SGHNT and CDR2 YYREEE come from the germline V gene (reference sequence). The CDR3 nucleotides are TGTGCCAGCAGCTTAGGGACTGAGGGCACCGGGGAGCTGTTTTTT. It is translated as CASSLGTEGTGELFF.

V gene TRBV27 combines with J gene TRBJ2-5; no clear D. The germline gives CDR1 MNHEY, CDR2 SMNVEV (reference sequence). The V end lost 2 bases, the J end lost 7 bases, and 14 bases lay between the germline ends. The CDR3 sequence is 14 residues long. The CDR3 here is CASSLTPPGRTQYF. In nucleotides, the CDR3 is TGTGCCAGCAGTTTAACCCCGCCGGGTAGGACCCAGTACTTC.

The chain joins TRBV19 to TRBJ1-5; D may be TRBD1 (5 bases). The V gene's germline CDR1 is LNHDA and CDR2 SQIVND (reference sequence). Trimming removed 6 bases at V and 0 bases at J, with 12 bases between. This CDR3 spans 15 amino acids. CDR3 region: CASRLAGYSNQPQHF. CDR3 bases: TGTGCCAGTAGATTAGCAGGGTATAGCAATCAGCCCCAGCATTTT. Supplemented by reference TRBV19 and TRBJ1-5, the full variable domain reads DGGITQSPKYLFRKEGQNVTLSCEQNLNHDAMYWYRQDPGQGLRLIYYSQIVNDFQKGDIAEGYSVSREKKESFPLTVTSAQKNPTAFYLCASRLAGYSNQPQHFGDGTRLSIL.

The chain is built from TRBV9 and TRBJ2-7, with D possibly matching TRBD1 (5 bases). V was pared by 0 bases and J by 5 bases, with 15 bases between. The CDR3 covers 15 residues. Germline CDR1 SGDLS, CDR2 YYNGEE. CDR3 DNA: TGTGCCAGCAGCGTAGAGGGTGGGGCGGTCGACGAGCAGTACTTC. The encoded protein is CASSVEGGAVDEQYF.

The chain uses TRBV19 and TRBJ1-2; 7 bases match TRBD1. J lost 3 bases, V lost 7 bases, and 5 bases had no gene match. The CDR3 sequence is 13 residues long. Germline V gives CDR1 LNHDA, CDR2 SQIVND (reference sequence). The CDR3 spells CASNPQGYYGYTF. As DNA, the CDR3 is TGTGCCAGTAACCCACAGGGGTACTATGGCTACACCTTC.

The rearrangement uses TRBV2 and TRBJ2-3; either TRBD1 or TRBD2 may supply D (5 bases each). The V end was cut by 7 bases, the J end by 3 bases, with 14 bases between. Germline-derived CDR1 and CDR2 are SNHLY and FYNNEI. CDR3 size: 14 residues. The CDR3 loop reads CASTGQGGTDTQYF. In DNA form, the CDR3 reads TGTGCCAGCACGGGGCAGGGTGGGACAGATACGCAGTATTTT.

The V and J genes are TRBV28 and TRBJ2-7, with unresolved D. The V end was cut by 5 bases, the J end by 3 bases, with 14 bases between. Germline values: CDR1 MDHEN, CDR2 SYDVKM. CDR3 length equals 14 residues. CDR3 sequence: CASSPQVANYEQYF. For the CDR3, the DNA is TGTGCCAGCAGTCCCCAAGTTGCCAACTACGAGCAGTACTTC. The entire variable domain, with the rest obtained from reference TRBV28 and TRBJ2-7, is as follows: DVKVTQSSRYLVKRTGEKVFLECVQDMDHENMFWYRQDPGLGLRLIYFSYDVKMKEKGDIPEGYSVSREKKERFSLILESASTNQTSMYLCASSPQVANYEQYFGPGTRLTVT.

The rearrangement links TRBV7-9 to TRBJ2-7, with 8 bases fitting TRBD2. V dropped 4 bases and J dropped 0; count of bases not matched to a gene: 8. The V gene's germline CDR1 is SEHNR and CDR2 FQNEAQ (reference sequence). This CDR3 spans 16 amino acids. The CDR3 sequence: CASSSPIAGNSYEQYF. CDR3 in DNA: TGTGCCAGCAGCTCTCCAATAGCGGGAAACTCCTACGAGCAGTACTTC.

The rearrangement joins TRBV4-3 to TRBJ2-5, with D perhaps being TRBD1 or TRBD2 (5 bases each). The CDR3 has 16 amino acids. The germline CDR1 and CDR2 sequences are LGHNA and YSLEER. Trimming took 0 bases from V and 5 from J, leaving 16 bases between them. CDR3 DNA: TGCGCCAGCAGCCAAGACTGGGCAGGGACGGGTGAGACCCAGTACTTC. Residues: CASSQDWAGTGETQYF.

The chain has TRBV5-6 and TRBJ2-7; TRBD2 is a possible D gene (5 bases). The CDR3 contains 14 residues. Germline V gene lookup returns CDR1 SGHDT and CDR2 YYEEEE. Trimming took off 2 bases at V and 2 bases at J, with 11 bases between the two ends. CDR3 DNA: TGTGCCAGCAGCTTACTAGAGTCGGCCTACGAGCAGTACTTC. This encodes CASSLLESAYEQYF.

This clone was counted only a few times. One end of the junction is discordant with germline, which a read error may explain. The rearrangement joins TRBV7-7 to TRBJ1-1, with D maybe TRBD1 (6 bases). Germline assignment: CDR1 SSHAT and CDR2 FNYEAQ (reference sequence). The length of the CDR3 is 17 residues. The DNA for the CDR3 is TGTGCTAGCAGCTACCCCCATCCCTGGGGGCGGAACACTGAAGCTTTCTTT. Encoded protein: CASSYPHPWGRNTEAFF. The full variable domain, completed using reference TRBV7-7 and TRBJ1-1, is GAGVSQSPRYKVTKRGQDVTLRCDPISSHATLYWYQQALGQGPEFLTYFNYEAQPDKSGLPSDRFSAERPEGSISTLTIQRTEQRDSAMYRCASSYPHPWGRNTEAFFGQGTRLTVV.

The chain employs TRBV6-1 and TRBJ2-7, with 8 bases matching TRBD1. There are 13 residues in the CDR3. V was clipped by 6 bases and J by 2 bases; unmatched bases: 3. Per germline, CDR1 MNHNS and CDR2 SASEGT. The CDR3 here is CASRTGEAYEQYF. The CDR3 DNA sequence: TGTGCCAGCAGGACAGGGGAAGCCTACGAGCAGTACTTC.

This chain links TRBV6-5 with TRBJ2-7; 12 positions agree with TRBD2. Germline V gene data show CDR1 as MNHEY and CDR2 as SVGAGI. This CDR3 is 14 amino acids long. With 7 bases clipped from V and 2 bases from J, the junction kept 3 bases outside the gene matches. Here the CDR3 reads CASTWTSGAYEQYF. The CDR3 DNA follows: TGTGCCAGCACCTGGACTAGCGGGGCCTACGAGCAGTACTTC.

The chain is built from TRBV21-1 and TRBJ2-7; TRBD2 reflects the table's D call only, with no check against the DNA. TRBV21-1 is labeled a pseudogene. The CDR3 has 17 residues. The CDR3: CASSKAGGSGQPYEQYF. As DNA, the CDR3 is TGTGCCAGCAGCAAAGCGGGGGGGTCGGGACAACCCTACGAGCAGTACTTC.

V and J are TRBV6-5 and TRBJ1-4; 9 bases align to TRBD1. The length of the CDR3 is 16 residues. Trimming cost V 2 bases and J 8 bases; bases outside gene matches: 9. Germline CDR1 MNHEY, CDR2 SVGAGI. The CDR3 here is CASSYLPGTGWEKLFF. In DNA, the CDR3 is TGTGCCAGCAGTTACCTACCCGGGACAGGGTGGGAAAAACTGTTTTTT.

This chain connects TRBV5-1 to TRBJ1-1, with D tentatively TRBD1 (5 bases). Per germline, CDR1 SGHRS and CDR2 YFSETQ. Trimming pared 0 bases from V and 0 bases from J, leaving 15 bases between. This CDR3 region has 17 residues. DNA of the CDR3: TGCGCCAGCAGCTTGGCGTCGACAGAGCTCATGAACACTGAAGCTTTCTTT. The encoded protein is CASSLASTELMNTEAFF.

This clone was detected only once. The chain combines TRBV7-2 with TRBJ2-1, with TRBD2 identical over 7 bases. J was trimmed by 9 bases and V by 1 base; bases with no gene match: 3. CDR3 length: 13 residues. CDR1 and CDR2 from the germline V gene are SGHTA and FQGNSA. This CDR3 is CASSLGGGSEQFF. The CDR3 DNA is TGTGCCAGCAGCTTAGGAGGCGGGAGTGAGCAGTTCTTC.

The chain combines TRBV6-1 with TRBJ2-2; TRBD2 matches at 8 bases. The germline CDR1 and CDR2 sequences are MNHNS and SASEGT. Trimming took 3 bases from V and 4 from J; bases not matched to a gene: 7. The CDR3 spans 16 residues. The CDR3 coding sequence is TGTGCCAGCAGTGATATTGGACTAGCCGGCACCGGGGAGCTGTTTTTT. It is translated as CASSDIGLAGTGELFF.

This clone was counted a single time. This specimen includes other DNA sequences encoding the same CDR3. The chain has TRBV4-1 and TRBJ1-5; D not certain. The CDR3 has 16 residues. Trimming shortened V by 0 bases and J by 0 bases, and 9 bases separated the two germline ends. From germline, CDR1 is MGHRA and CDR2 YSYEKL. The DNA of the CDR3 is TGCGCCAGCAGCCAAGATGTGAGTTATAGCAATCAGCCCCAGCATTTT. Its protein is CASSQDVSYSNQPQHF.

As for this clone: The same CDR3 arises from other DNA sequences in this sample as well. The chain uses TRBV19 and TRBJ2-7; TRBD2 matches 8 bases. This CDR3 is built from 14 residues. Losses at the gene ends were 5 bases for V and 4 bases for J; bases not matched to a gene: 7. Germline V CDR1 and CDR2: LNHDA, SQIVND (reference sequence). The CDR3 DNA reads as TGTGCCAGTAGTCCCGGGACTAGGGGTTACGAGCAGTACTTC. Translating it yields CASSPGTRGYEQYF. Filled out from reference TRBV19 and TRBJ2-7, the complete variable domain reads DGGITQSPKYLFRKEGQNVTLSCEQNLNHDAMYWYRQDPGQGLRLIYYSQIVNDFQKGDIAEGYSVSREKKESFPLTVTSAQKNPTAFYLCASSPGTRGYEQYFGPGTRLTVT.

V and J are TRBV30 and TRBJ1-5; weak D call: TRBD1 (5 bases). Trimming left V 3 bases short and J 3 bases short, with 12 bases between. Germline V gives CDR1 GTSNPN, CDR2 SVGIG (reference sequence). This CDR3 is 14 amino acids long. As DNA, the CDR3 is TGTGCCTGGAGCTCGGGACGGAACAATCAGCCCCAGCATTTT. This codes for CAWSSGRNNQPQHF.

The rearrangement links TRBV4-3 to TRBJ1-2; 8 bases match TRBD1. V gave up 4 bases and J gave up 10 bases; unmatched junction bases: 14. CDR3 length: 15 amino acids. The germline V gene encodes CDR1 LGHNA and CDR2 YSLEER. Here the CDR3 reads CASSLEPTGASVYTF. CDR3 bases: TGCGCCAGCAGCCTCGAGCCGACAGGGGCCTCGGTCTACACCTTC.

This clone showed up just once. The CDR3 is CASSLGQGDDNSPLHF. In nucleotides, the CDR3 is TGTGCCAGCAGCCTGGGACAGGGTGACGATAATTCACCCCTCCACTTT. The chain employs TRBV9 and TRBJ1-6; 9 bases map to TRBD1. The CDR3 spans 16 residues. Germline V CDR1 and CDR2: SGDLS, YYNGEE. The trim removed 4 bases at V and 5 bases at J, leaving 7 bases unmatched.

The chain combines TRBV27 with TRBJ2-1, with 8 bases fitting TRBD2. CDR1 MNHEY and CDR2 SMNVEV come from the germline V gene (reference sequence). V lost 5 bases, J lost 10 bases, and 10 bases stayed unmatched. This CDR3 has 14 residues. The CDR3 spells CASSPLREGEEQFF. For the CDR3, the DNA is TGTGCCAGCAGTCCGCTACGGGAGGGAGAGGAGCAGTTCTTC.

As concerns this clone: This CDR3 is also generated by other DNA sequences in the sample. The chain combines TRBV5-4 with TRBJ1-2; 8 nucleotides match TRBD1. After removal of 2 bases from V and 3 bases from J, the junction contained 3 bases not matched to a gene. The germline gives CDR1 SGHNT, CDR2 YYREEE (reference sequence). CDR3 length: 14 residues. The DNA of the CDR3 is TGTGCCAGCAGCTTCGACAGGGGTGACTATGGCTACACCTTC. Protein sequence: CASSFDRGDYGYTF.